This entry features one T cell receptor beta chain sequence. No antigen is known for it. From germline, CDR1 is KGHSH and CDR2 LQKENI. This CDR3 is built from 13 residues. Trimming took 3 bases from V and 5 from J, leaving 10 bases between them. The entry originates in a study of T cells in localized non-small cell lung cancer. General observations from the study: Uninvolved adjacent lung had more T cell clonality than any other tissue, topping tumor. Longer overall survival was associated with a higher density of T cells in the blood. Only one tumor region went through sequencing, so heterogeneity may still be there. Median approximately 61 top-100 tumor clones were shared with paired adjacent lung.

Data came from immunoSEQ multiplex PCR; TCRdb stores just in-frame clones and leaves some out. The sample records tens of thousands of clones, approximately 88% being singletons. The source material was peripheral blood, sampled before any cancer treatment. The TCR was taken from a man between 40 and 70 years old with stage I squamous cell lung carcinoma. The J gene is TRBJ2-5, the V gene TRBV18; D gene uncertain. The CDR3 DNA is TGTGCCAGCTCACCCCGACGGGCGGAGACCCAGTACTTC. As protein: CASSPRRAETQYF.